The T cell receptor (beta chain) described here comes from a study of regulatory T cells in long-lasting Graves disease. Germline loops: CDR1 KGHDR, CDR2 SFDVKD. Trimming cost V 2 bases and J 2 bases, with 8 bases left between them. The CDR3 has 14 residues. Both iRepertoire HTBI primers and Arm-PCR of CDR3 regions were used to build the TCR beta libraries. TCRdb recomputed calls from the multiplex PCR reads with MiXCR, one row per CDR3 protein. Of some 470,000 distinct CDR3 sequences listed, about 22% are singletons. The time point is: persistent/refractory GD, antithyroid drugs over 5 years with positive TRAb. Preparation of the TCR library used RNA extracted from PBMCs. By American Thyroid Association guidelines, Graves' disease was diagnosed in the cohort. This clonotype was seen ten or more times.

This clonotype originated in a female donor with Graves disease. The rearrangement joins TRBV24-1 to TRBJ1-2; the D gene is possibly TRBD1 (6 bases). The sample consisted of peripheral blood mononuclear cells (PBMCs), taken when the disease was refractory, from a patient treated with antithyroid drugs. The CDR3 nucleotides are TGTGCCACCAGTGATTACCAGGGGAACTATGGCTACACCTTC. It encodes CATSDYQGNYGYTF.